These 28 T cell receptor beta chains came from one sample sequenced in a study of control samples from healthy donors and cancer patients. Only in-frame clones appear in the TCRdb table, and some are missing; sequencing was by immunoSEQ multiplex PCR. The sample shows about 59,000 clones, 92% of them seen only once. Sequencing used PBMCs. These receptors all stem from a middle-aged man with colorectal cancer.

The chain uses TRBV5-6 and TRBJ2-5; perhaps TRBD1 as D (5 bases). CDR1 SGHDT and CDR2 YYEEEE come from the germline V gene. The V end was cut by 0 bases, the J end by 5 bases, with 11 bases between. This CDR3 has 14 amino acids. The chain's CDR3 is CASSLDRTSETQYF. The CDR3 DNA sequence: TGTGCCAGCAGCTTGGACAGGACCTCCGAGACCCAGTACTTC.

This clone appeared a single time. This sequence joins TRBV5-6 and TRBJ2-1, with D maybe TRBD1 (5 bases). The CDR3 sequence is 15 residues long. Germline V CDR1 and CDR2: SGHDT, YYEEEE. The V end lost 1 base, the J end lost 9 bases, and 17 bases lay between the germline ends. CDR3 DNA: TGTGCCAGCAGCTTGTATGGGCAGGGCCCCGCTGAGCAGTTCTTC. Protein sequence: CASSLYGQGPAEQFF.

The V call is TRBV18, the J call TRBJ1-1, with 8 nucleotides matching TRBD1. Trimming took 3 bases from V and 5 from J; bases not matched to a gene: 5. The CDR3 sequence is 14 residues long. Germline V gives CDR1 KGHSH, CDR2 LQKENI. Here the CDR3 reads CASSPTRQGTEAFF. Here the CDR3 DNA reads TGTGCCAGCTCACCGACGAGACAGGGGACTGAAGCTTTCTTT.

The V and J genes are TRBV5-1 and TRBJ1-6; no reliable D call. This CDR3 spans 15 amino acids. Looked up from germline, CDR1 is SGHRS and CDR2 is YFSETQ. The V gene lost 4 bases and the J gene lost 0 bases, with 8 bases spanning the gap. CDR3 bases: TGCGCCAGCAGCGTGGAGAGCTCCTATAATTCACCCCTCCACTTT. It codes for CASSVESSYNSPLHF.

The rearrangement joins TRBV5-1 to TRBJ2-3; a possible D gene is TRBD2 (5 bases). From germline, CDR1 is SGHRS and CDR2 YFSETQ. The CDR3 contains 15 residues. Trimming took 7 bases from V and 2 from J, leaving 17 bases between them. In DNA form, the CDR3 reads TGCGCCAGCTTACCGGGATGGATCAACACAGATACGCAGTATTTT. Its translation is CASLPGWINTDTQYF.

This clone occurred once. The V gene is TRBV12-3 or TRBV12-4, the J gene TRBJ2-7; D tentatively reads TRBD1 or TRBD2 (5 bases each). V shed 8 bases and J shed 3 bases, with 11 bases lying between them. This CDR3 has 12 amino acids. CDR3 in DNA: TGTGCCAGCCGGGACGGTGTCTACGAGCAGTACTTC. Protein product: CASRDGVYEQYF.

V and J are TRBV5-1 and TRBJ2-2; a weak D match, TRBD2 (5 bases). CDR3 length: 16 residues. CDR1 SGHRS and CDR2 YFSETQ come from the germline V gene. Trimming shortened V by 4 bases and J by 0 bases, and 13 bases separated the two germline ends. The CDR3 nucleotides read TGCGCCAGCAGCATGACGGGATTTCCGAACACCGGGGAGCTGTTTTTT. Protein: CASSMTGFPNTGELFF.

The CDR3 region has the DNA TGTGCCAGTAGTATAGACGGACAGAGCACTGAAGCTTTCTTT. As protein: CASSIDGQSTEAFF. This chain joins TRBV19 and TRBJ1-1, with D maybe TRBD1 (6 bases). Trimming took off 0 bases at V and 4 bases at J, with 9 bases between the two ends. Per germline, CDR1 LNHDA and CDR2 SQIVND (reference sequence). This CDR3 has 14 amino acids.

J is TRBJ2-1 and V is TRBV7-2; possible D gene TRBD1, 6 bases. From germline, CDR1 is SGHTA and CDR2 FQGNSA. Trimming pared 3 bases from V and 3 bases from J, leaving 12 bases between. The CDR3 covers 15 residues. The CDR3 loop reads CASSFSRGRYNEQFF. The CDR3 DNA follows: TGTGCCAGCAGCTTTAGCAGGGGCCGCTACAATGAGCAGTTCTTC.

This sequence joins TRBV9 and TRBJ2-3, with D uncertain. Per germline, CDR1 SGDLS and CDR2 YYNGEE. The CDR3 loop spans 15 amino acids. Trimming stripped 0 bases from V and 0 bases from J, with 8 bases between. The CDR3 sequence is CASSVDGISTDTQYF. In DNA form, the CDR3 reads TGTGCCAGCAGCGTAGACGGAATAAGCACAGATACGCAGTATTTT.

This chain uses TRBV4-2 with TRBJ1-6; no reliable D call. Germline V gives CDR1 LGHNA, CDR2 YNFKEQ. CDR3 length: 16 residues. The V end was cut by 1 base, the J end by 0 bases, with 7 bases between. CDR3 sequence reads: CASSQGGGSYNSPLHF. In DNA, the CDR3 is TGTGCCAGCAGCCAAGGAGGAGGCTCCTATAATTCACCCCTCCACTTT.

The gene calls are TRBV7-7 and TRBJ2-3; 9 bases fit TRBD1. The CDR3 runs 15 residues. V gave up 5 bases and J gave up 5 bases; unmatched junction bases: 8. Germline values: CDR1 SSHAT, CDR2 FNYEAQ (reference sequence). The CDR3 coding sequence is TGTGCCAGCAGCCCCGAAACAGGGGGCATAGATACGCAGTATTTT. Amino acid sequence: CASSPETGGIDTQYF.

The chain is built from TRBV15 and TRBJ2-3; D is undetermined. The CDR3 consists of 15 residues. Germline-derived CDR1 and CDR2 are LNHNV and YYDKDF (reference sequence). V was cut by 4 bases and J by 3 bases, with 14 bases left in between. CDR3 loop: CATSIISVQTDTQYF. The CDR3, as DNA: TGTGCCACCAGCATAATTAGTGTTCAGACAGATACGCAGTATTTT. Drawing the rest from reference TRBV15 and TRBJ2-3, the complete variable domain is DAMVIQNPRYQVTQFGKPVTLSCSQTLNHNVMYWYQQKSSQAPKLLFHYYDKDFNNEADTPDNFQSRRPNTSFCFLDIRSPGLGDTAMYLCATSIISVQTDTQYFGPGTRLTVL.

This clone was found a few times. The chain employs TRBV5-1 and TRBJ1-2, with a tentative D call TRBD1 (5 bases). The CDR3 is 14 residues long. Germline V CDR1 and CDR2: SGHRS, YFSETQ. The ends were cut back, 0 bases at V and 4 bases at J, with 10 bases in the middle. CDR3 loop: CASSLGGDGYGYTF. DNA for the CDR3: TGCGCCAGCAGCTTGGGAGGGGATGGCTATGGCTACACCTTC.

The genes are TRBV2 and TRBJ1-6, with D tentatively TRBD1 (6 bases). The CDR3 is made up of 13 amino acids. Germline V gene lookup returns CDR1 SNHLY and CDR2 FYNNEI. V lost 6 bases and J lost 9, with 12 bases in between. CDR3 DNA: TGTGCCAGCAGAGACGACAGGACTTCACCCCTCCACTTT. This sequence encodes CASRDDRTSPLHF.

V and J are TRBV21-1 and TRBJ1-2. TRBV21-1 is a listed pseudogene. This CDR3 comprises 16 residues. CDR3 DNA sequence: TGTGCCAGCAGCAAAGCGTTCGGGCCACTATTCTATGGCTACACCTTC. This sequence encodes CASSKAFGPLFYGYTF.

The chain joins TRBV20-1 to TRBJ2-4, with D hard to call. The germline CDR1 and CDR2 sequences are DFQATT and SNEGSKA (reference sequence). V was pared by 5 bases and J by 8 bases, with 10 bases between. The CDR3 sequence is 11 residues long. The CDR3 sequence is CSAGPRDIQYF. CDR3 nucleotides: TGCAGTGCTGGCCCAAGGGACATTCAGTACTTC.

V is TRBV10-3 and J is TRBJ2-5; no definite D call. This CDR3 spans 13 amino acids. V lost 0 bases, J lost 5 bases, and 7 bases lay in between. In germline, CDR1 is ENHRY, CDR2 SYGVKD. The CDR3 DNA follows: TGTGCCATCAGTGAGTCGATGGTGGAGACCCAGTACTTC. As protein: CAISESMVETQYF.

The chain combines TRBV27 with TRBJ2-7; tentative D call: TRBD2 (6 bases). CDR1 is MNHEY and CDR2 is SMNVEV in the germline V gene (reference sequence). The CDR3 totals 14 residues. Trimming removed 2 bases at V and 7 bases at J, with 15 bases between. The CDR3 sequence: CASSLPGARGEQYF. DNA of the CDR3: TGTGCCAGCAGTTTACCCGGGGCCCGGGGGGAGCAGTACTTC.

V and J are TRBV5-6 and TRBJ2-3; D remains unclear. This CDR3 has 17 amino acids. The V gene lost 3 bases and the J gene lost 0 bases, with 17 bases spanning the gap. The germline CDR1 and CDR2 sequences are SGHDT and YYEEEE. DNA for the CDR3: TGTGCCAGCAGCTGGATTATGTCCGGATCTAGCACAGATACGCAGTATTTT. Its translation: CASSWIMSGSSTDTQYF.

This chain joins TRBV5-1 and TRBJ1-3; the D gene is possibly TRBD1 (6 bases). The germline gives CDR1 SGHRS, CDR2 YFSETQ. This CDR3 contains 14 residues. V was trimmed by 4 bases and J by 4 bases, leaving 12 bases between them. CDR3 protein: CASSQGSTGNTIYF. The DNA of the CDR3 is TGCGCCAGCAGCCAGGGGTCTACAGGAAACACCATATATTTT.

The count of this clone is one. The chain couples TRBV7-9 to TRBJ1-1; no definite D call. The CDR3 contains 14 residues. The germline V gene encodes CDR1 SEHNR and CDR2 FQNEAQ (reference sequence). Trimming took off 0 bases at V and 7 bases at J, with 12 bases between the two ends. The CDR3 DNA reads TGTGCCAGCAGCTTAGCCCCTTTGGGCCGTGAAGCTTTCTTT. Protein: CASSLAPLGREAFF. The complete variable domain, with remaining parts taken from reference TRBV7-9 and TRBJ1-1, reads DTGVSQNPRHKITKRGQNVTFRCDPISEHNRLYWYRQTLGQGPEFLTYFQNEAQLEKSRLLSDRFSAERPKGSFSTLEIQRTEQGDSAMYLCASSLAPLGREAFFGQGTRLTVV.

The chain carries TRBV19 and TRBJ1-4; D perhaps matches TRBD1 (5 bases). Trimming removed 3 bases from V and 1 base from J, with 12 bases in between. Germline V gives CDR1 LNHDA, CDR2 SQIVND (reference sequence). There are 16 residues in the CDR3. CDR3 loop: CASSISGAKTNEKLFF. The CDR3 coding sequence is TGTGCCAGTAGTATTTCTGGGGCGAAAACTAATGAAAAACTGTTTTTT.

The V and J genes are TRBV12-3 or TRBV12-4 and TRBJ2-1; D remains unclear. Trimming stripped 3 bases from V and 8 bases from J, with 5 bases between. The CDR3 totals 11 residues. CDR3 sequence reads: CASSLRDEQFF. In DNA form, the CDR3 reads TGTGCCAGCAGTTTGCGTGATGAGCAGTTCTTC.

This clone was recorded only once. The chain combines TRBV12-3 or TRBV12-4 with TRBJ1-6, with D tentatively TRBD1 (5 bases). The CDR3 is 13 amino acids. V dropped 3 bases and J dropped 10 bases, with 10 bases sitting between them. The CDR3 DNA reads as TGTGCCAGCAGTTTGTCCGGGGGGTCACCCCTCCACTTT. Translated: CASSLSGGSPLHF.

This chain connects TRBV5-4 to TRBJ2-2, with no clear D. CDR3 length: 14 residues. The germline V and J ends were trimmed by 1 base and 1 base, with 5 bases remaining between them. Per the germline V gene, CDR1 is SGHNT and CDR2 is YYREEE (reference sequence). The CDR3 DNA reads TGTGCCAGCAGCTTGACTGGGAACACCGGGGAGCTGTTTTTT. Protein: CASSLTGNTGELFF.

The CDR3 DNA reads as TGTGCCAGCAGTGAAGCGGGGACTAGAGTTGCCGGGGAGCTGTTTTTT. Its translation: CASSEAGTRVAGELFF. V and J are TRBV25-1 and TRBJ2-2, with 8 nucleotides matching TRBD2. The CDR3 sequence is 16 residues long. The germline gives CDR1 MGHDK, CDR2 SYGVNS. V dropped 2 bases and J dropped 6; count of bases not matched to a gene: 8.

The V and J genes are TRBV11-2 and TRBJ1-3; TRBD1 might be the D (5 bases). CDR1 is SGHAT and CDR2 is FQNNGV in the germline V gene. V was clipped by 0 bases and J by 2 bases, with 11 bases between them. The CDR3 consists of 16 residues. CDR3 sequence (DNA): TGTGCCAGCAGCTTAGAGCAACGCAGGGCTGGAAACACCATATATTTT. Protein: CASSLEQRRAGNTIYF.